This passage covers 12 T cell receptor beta chains from one sample sequenced in a study of early T cells in non-severe SARS-CoV-2 infection. Each CDR3 protein gets one entry after TCRdb re-called the 5' RACE reads with MiXCR. The data show 29,000 or so distinct CDR3 sequences, approximately 5.4% seen once. The sequencing sample was made of whole blood. Receptors were obtained from an adult who was a healthcare worker with PCR-confirmed SARS-CoV-2 infection or an uninfected control (not recorded which).

This clonotype has only a few counts. The genes are TRBV27 and TRBJ1-6; 8 nucleotides agree with TRBD1. V shed 6 bases, J shed 0 bases, and the junction held 7 bases outside the gene matches. The CDR3 spans 17 residues. Germline V lookup: CDR1 MNHEY, CDR2 SMNVEV (reference sequence). The CDR3 here is CASRDTGGSSYNSPLHF. The CDR3 DNA reads as TGTGCCAGCAGGGATACAGGGGGAAGCTCCTATAATTCACCCCTCCACTTT.

In its sample, this clonotype was seen many times. This chain's CDR3 is CATTRSDEQFF. The CDR3 nucleotides are TGTGCAACGACCCGTAGCGATGAGCAGTTCTTC. V gene TRBV2 combines with J gene TRBJ2-1; perhaps TRBD2 as D (5 bases). The V gene's germline CDR1 is SNHLY and CDR2 FYNNEI. The CDR3 spans 11 residues.

Ten or more counts support this clonotype. V is TRBV6-2 or TRBV6-3 and J is TRBJ1-2; D remains ambiguous. From germline, CDR1 is MNHEY and CDR2 SVGEGT. The CDR3 is 12 amino acids. V gave up 4 bases and J gave up 4 bases, with 7 bases separating them. The CDR3 reads CASSLASYGYTF. In nucleotides, the CDR3 is TGTGCCAGCAGTTTGGCTTCCTATGGCTACACCTTC.

This clonotype was seen at least ten times. V usage is TRBV7-2 and J usage is TRBJ2-1; no reliable D call. The CDR3 sequence is 12 residues long. The germline gives CDR1 SGHTA, CDR2 FQGNSA. Deletions cut 4 bases from V and 4 bases from J, with 5 bases between. CDR3 coding DNA: TGTGCCAGCAGCTCCGGTTACAATGAGCAGTTCTTC. Its protein product is CASSSGYNEQFF.

This clonotype was detected many times. The rearrangement uses TRBV18 and TRBJ1-5, with 7 bases aligning to TRBD1. V was pared by 8 bases and J by 4 bases, with 5 bases of the junction left unmatched. Germline CDR1 KGHSH, CDR2 LQKENI. This CDR3 has 13 amino acids. This CDR3 is CASASTGNQPQHF. In DNA, the CDR3 is TGTGCCAGCGCTTCGACAGGGAATCAGCCCCAGCATTTT.

V and J are TRBV20-1 and TRBJ1-1; D gene ambiguous. This CDR3 contains 11 residues. CDR1 and CDR2 from the germline V gene are DFQATT and SNEGSKA (reference sequence). Trimming shortened V by 7 bases and J by 1 base, and 7 bases separated the two germline ends. In nucleotides, the CDR3 is TGCAGTGTACCGTCGAACACTGAAGCTTTCTTT. It encodes CSVPSNTEAFF.

This clonotype showed up many times. The genes are TRBV6-1 and TRBJ2-4; D possibly corresponds to TRBD1 (6 bases). CDR1 MNHNS and CDR2 SASEGT come from the germline V gene. The CDR3 totals 16 residues. With 0 bases removed from V and 6 bases from J, the gap between germline ends came to 15 bases. The CDR3 sequence: CASSEAGARPSNIQYF. The DNA of the CDR3 is TGTGCCAGCAGTGAAGCGGGGGCAAGGCCCTCAAACATTCAGTACTTC.

This clonotype was counted many times. Written as DNA, the CDR3 is TGTGCCAGCAGCCAATCAATTACTAGCGGGAGGGCCTACACCGGGGAGCTGTTTTTT. Protein sequence: CASSQSITSGRAYTGELFF. The chain carries TRBV11-2 and TRBJ2-2; TRBD2 agrees at 13 bases. This CDR3 has 19 amino acids. Germline V lookup: CDR1 SGHAT, CDR2 FQNNGV. With V trimmed by 5 bases and J by 3 bases, 12 bases remained unmatched. Variable domain in full (rest from reference TRBV11-2 and TRBJ2-2): EAGVAQSPRYKIIEKRQSVAFWCNPISGHATLYWYQQILGQGPKLLIQFQNNGVVDDSQLPKDRFSAERLKGVDSTLKIQPAKLEDSAVYLCASSQSITSGRAYTGELFFGEGSRLTVL.

Within the sample, this clonotype is medium-sized (0.01 to 0.1%). The genes are TRBV25-1 and TRBJ2-3, with 8 bases aligning to TRBD2. V lost 7 bases and J lost 1; bases outside the gene matches: 13. From germline, CDR1 is MGHDK and CDR2 SYGVNS. There are 17 residues in the CDR3. The CDR3 spells CASTGEKAGEGTDTQYF. The DNA for the CDR3 is TGTGCCAGCACCGGGGAAAAAGCGGGAGAGGGCACAGATACGCAGTATTTT.

This clonotype was seen ten or more times. The V and J genes are TRBV7-8 and TRBJ2-7; the D gene is possibly TRBD2 (6 bases). The CDR3 is made up of 14 amino acids. Deletions cut 0 bases from V and 5 bases from J, with 11 bases between. CDR1 is SGHVS, CDR2 FQNEAQ, per germline. The CDR3 sequence: CASSLAGRGDEQYF. In DNA form, the CDR3 reads TGTGCCAGCAGCTTAGCCGGGAGAGGGGACGAGCAGTACTTC.

This clonotype was seen many times. CDR3 DNA sequence: TGTGCCAGCAGCTTAGTTGGGGACAGCTCCTACGAGCAGTACTTC. This translates into CASSLVGDSSYEQYF. The chain joins TRBV11-2 to TRBJ2-7; 7 bases agree with TRBD1. The germline CDR1 and CDR2 sequences are SGHAT and FQNNGV. J gave up 0 bases and V 1 base, and 3 bases lay outside the gene matches. The CDR3 length is 15 residues.

In its sample, this clonotype was seen many times. The V call is TRBV9, the J call TRBJ1-5; D is uncertain. V was shortened by 5 bases and J by 2 bases, with 8 bases between the two germline ends. The CDR3 totals 13 residues. From germline, CDR1 is SGDLS and CDR2 YYNGEE. The DNA of the CDR3 is TGTGCCAGCAGTCGGTGGGGCAATCAGCCCCAGCATTTT. Protein sequence: CASSRWGNQPQHF.